These 23 T cell receptor beta chains share one sample of origin, sequenced in a study of blood T cell repertoires in COVID-19. Generated by immunoSEQ multiplex PCR, the TCRdb table keeps only in-frame clones and is missing some. The sample holds over 200,000 clones, 83% seen once. Material for sequencing was peripheral blood. Receptor source: a man aged 35 to 55 with active or convalescent COVID-19.

The chain is built from TRBV4-2 and TRBJ2-5; 10 nucleotides align to TRBD2. Germline-derived CDR1 and CDR2 are LGHNA and YNFKEQ. The ends lost 0 bases at V and 5 bases at J; junction bases unmatched: 3. This CDR3 is 15 amino acids long. In DNA, the CDR3 is TGTGCCAGCAGCCAAGAGCTAGCGGGAGTGGAGACCCAGTACTTC. Its protein is CASSQELAGVETQYF.

This clone was seen just once. This chain links TRBV5-6 with TRBJ2-7, with D uncertain. This CDR3 has 14 amino acids. Trimming took 3 bases from V and 6 from J, leaving 16 bases between them. CDR1 and CDR2 (germline): SGHDT, YYEEEE. CDR3 bases: TGTGCCAGCAGCTCAAGAGGAGTGTTTCCCGAGCAGTACTTC. Translating gives CASSSRGVFPEQYF.

This rearrangement joins TRBV4-3 to TRBJ1-5, with D possibly matching TRBD1 (5 bases). The CDR3 is 13 amino acids. V dropped 0 bases and J dropped 13 bases, with 13 bases sitting between them. Germline V gives CDR1 LGHNA, CDR2 YSLEER. CDR3 protein: CASSQDYAGLQHF. DNA of the CDR3: TGCGCCAGCAGCCAAGATTATGCGGGACTGCAGCATTTT.

The chain couples TRBV12-3 or TRBV12-4 to TRBJ2-5; 8 bases are a match to TRBD2. This CDR3 is built from 13 residues. Trimming at V came to 7 bases and at J to 0 bases, leaving 1 base not matched to a gene. CDR3 loop: CASTRGDQETQYF. As DNA, the CDR3 is TGTGCCAGCACGCGGGGGGACCAAGAGACCCAGTACTTC.

Written as DNA, the CDR3 is TGTGCCAGTAGTCCACACTTATCGGGAGCTCGCCTGTTTTTT. This translates into CASSPHLSGARLFF. V gene TRBV19 combines with J gene TRBJ2-2; D is possibly TRBD2 (6 bases). The germline V and J ends were trimmed by 5 bases and 14 bases, with 21 bases remaining between them. CDR3 length: 14 residues. Germline CDR1 is LNHDA and CDR2 is SQIVND (reference sequence).

The chain carries TRBV2 and TRBJ2-1; 7 bases match TRBD2. Looked up from germline, CDR1 is SNHLY and CDR2 is FYNNEI. Germline trimming cut 6 bases from V and 8 bases from J; bases unmatched to any gene: 13. CDR3 length equals 15 residues. CDR3 DNA sequence: TGTGCCAGCAGGAGGGGTACCGGGACTACGTATGAGCAGTTCTTC. Its translation is CASRRGTGTTYEQFF.

This clone appeared a few times. This chain joins TRBV6-5 and TRBJ1-1; TRBD1 is a possible D gene (6 bases). V lost 6 bases and J lost 6, with 20 bases in between. Germline V CDR1 and CDR2: MNHEY, SVGAGI. This CDR3 comprises 15 residues. The CDR3 region has the DNA TGTGCCAGCAGGAGCAGGGGAATTATACGCGCTGAAGCTTTCTTT. Encoded protein: CASRSRGIIRAEAFF.

The chain uses TRBV2 and TRBJ1-2; 8 positions agree with TRBD1. There are 13 residues in the CDR3. The germline V gene encodes CDR1 SNHLY and CDR2 FYNNEI. Losses at the gene ends were 4 bases for V and 7 bases for J; bases not matched to a gene: 5. This chain's CDR3 is CASSGQGLSGYTF. The CDR3 DNA is TGTGCCAGCAGTGGACAGGGGTTGTCTGGCTACACCTTC.

The table lists this clone with a few counts. The chain links TRBV7-2 to TRBJ1-2, with D perhaps matching TRBD1 (5 bases). The V and J ends lost 3 bases and 0 bases respectively, with 11 bases between them. CDR1 is SGHTA and CDR2 is FQGNSA in the germline V gene. The length of the CDR3 is 15 residues. CDR3 nucleotide sequence: TGTGCCAGCAGCTTCTCAGGACAAACTAACTATGGCTACACCTTC. Translating gives CASSFSGQTNYGYTF.

The rearrangement uses TRBV29-1 and TRBJ1-1, with D hard to call. Looked up from germline, CDR1 is SQVTM and CDR2 is ANQGSEA. V was trimmed by 7 bases and J by 2 bases, leaving 8 bases between them. The CDR3 runs to 11 residues. The CDR3 sequence: CSGRSNTEAFF. CDR3 coding DNA: TGCAGCGGTAGATCAAACACTGAAGCTTTCTTT.

This sequence joins TRBV9 and TRBJ1-6; weak D call: TRBD1 (5 bases). The V gene lost 3 bases and the J gene lost 8 bases, with 21 bases spanning the gap. CDR3 length equals 17 residues. Germline loops: CDR1 SGDLS, CDR2 YYNGEE. The CDR3 DNA reads as TGTGCCAGCAGCGCCCTCCTGCCGGGGGTGGGGGATTCACCCCTCCACTTT. It codes for CASSALLPGVGDSPLHF.

In this sample, this clone turned up a few times. The chain employs TRBV11-2 and TRBJ2-3; weak D call: TRBD2 (6 bases). CDR1 and CDR2 (germline): SGHAT, FQNNGV. V lost 5 bases to trimming and J lost 0 bases, with 12 bases between them. The CDR3 runs to 15 residues. The CDR3 loop is CASSPFAGSTDTQYF. The CDR3 DNA reads as TGTGCCAGCAGCCCTTTCGCGGGAAGCACAGATACGCAGTATTTT.

The chain has TRBV14 and TRBJ1-4; TRBD1 aligns across 9 bases. Germline V CDR1 and CDR2: SGHDN, FVKESK. The CDR3 has 15 amino acids. The V gene end was trimmed by 4 bases and the J gene end by 8 bases; junction bases not matched to a gene: 8. CDR3 protein: CASSLPGQGIEKLFF. The CDR3, as DNA: TGTGCCAGCAGCCTACCGGGACAGGGAATAGAAAAACTGTTTTTT.

The chain uses TRBV27 and TRBJ1-3; no clear D. CDR3 length equals 14 residues. CDR1 and CDR2 (germline): MNHEY, SMNVEV (reference sequence). Trimming took 6 bases from V and 0 from J, leaving 9 bases between them. CDR3 region: CASSTQYSGNTIYF. CDR3 bases: TGTGCCAGCAGCACACAGTACTCTGGAAACACCATATATTTT.

The chain has TRBV30 and TRBJ2-1; D is perhaps TRBD1 (7 bases). With 7 bases removed from V and 2 bases from J, the gap between germline ends came to 21 bases. Germline V gene lookup returns CDR1 GTSNPN and CDR2 SVGIG (reference sequence). This CDR3 comprises 16 residues. CDR3 amino acids: CASSEGAGNPYNEQFF. As DNA, the CDR3 is TGTGCCTCCTCTGAGGGGGCGGGAAACCCCTACAATGAGCAGTTCTTC.

The chain recombines TRBV9 with TRBJ2-1; no reliable D call. Looked up from germline, CDR1 is SGDLS and CDR2 is YYNGEE. Trimming removed 0 bases at V and 0 bases at J, with 7 bases between. The CDR3 runs 15 residues. CDR3 in amino acids: CASSVETFSYNEQFF. CDR3 bases: TGTGCCAGCAGCGTAGAGACTTTCTCCTACAATGAGCAGTTCTTC.

This chain connects TRBV7-3 to TRBJ2-3; D might be TRBD1 (6 bases). The V end lost 2 bases, the J end lost 4 bases, and 13 bases lay between the germline ends. The length of the CDR3 is 15 residues. Looked up from germline, CDR1 is SGHTA and CDR2 is FQGTGA. DNA for the CDR3: TGTGCCAGCAGCTTAGATCGACAGGAGGCAGATACGCAGTATTTT. The encoded protein is CASSLDRQEADTQYF.

The chain combines TRBV9 with TRBJ1-2, with 9 nucleotides matching TRBD1. The V gene's germline CDR1 is SGDLS and CDR2 YYNGEE. With 5 bases clipped from V and 4 bases from J, the junction kept 9 bases outside the gene matches. This CDR3 has 15 amino acids. DNA for the CDR3: TGTGCCAGCAGTCAAGGACAGGGGCCCTCCTATGGCTACACCTTC. Encoded protein: CASSQGQGPSYGYTF.

This chain uses TRBV30 with TRBJ1-5, with unresolved D. The germline V gene encodes CDR1 GTSNPN and CDR2 SVGIG (reference sequence). Between the trimmed V and J ends, which lost 0 bases and 0 bases, there was a span of 15 bases. The CDR3 is 17 amino acids. This CDR3 reads CAWSVGGSLYSNQPQHF. The CDR3 DNA reads TGTGCCTGGAGTGTAGGCGGCAGCCTTTATAGCAATCAGCCCCAGCATTTT.

V usage is TRBV13 and J usage is TRBJ2-5; a possible D gene is TRBD2 (6 bases). Germline assignment: CDR1 PRHDT and CDR2 FYEKMQ (reference sequence). The V gene lost 6 bases and the J gene lost 3 bases, with 11 bases spanning the gap. The CDR3 sequence is 13 residues long. CDR3 coding DNA: TGTGCCAGCAGGAAGGGACTCGAAGAGACCCAGTACTTC. Residues: CASRKGLEETQYF.

This chain connects TRBV7-9 to TRBJ1-3; 8 nucleotides line up with TRBD1. The J segment lost 4 bases and the V segment lost 0 bases, leaving 2 bases of the junction unmatched. Per the germline V gene, CDR1 is SEHNR and CDR2 is FQNEAQ (reference sequence). The CDR3 has 15 residues. CDR3 bases: TGTGCCAGCAGCTTAGCGGACAGGGCGGGAAACACCATATATTTT. Encoded protein: CASSLADRAGNTIYF. The full variable domain, rest sourced from reference TRBV7-9 and TRBJ1-3, is DTGVSQNPRHKITKRGQNVTFRCDPISEHNRLYWYRQTLGQGPEFLTYFQNEAQLEKSRLLSDRFSAERPKGSFSTLEIQRTEQGDSAMYLCASSLADRAGNTIYFGEGSWLTVV.

The chain uses TRBV10-2 and TRBJ1-1, with D unclear. V lost 0 bases to trimming and J lost 5 bases, with 10 bases between them. The CDR3 sequence is 14 residues long. Germline V CDR1 and CDR2: WSHSY, SAAADI. In nucleotides, the CDR3 is TGCGCCAGCAGTGAGTCCGGGGTTGAGACTGAAGCTTTCTTT. Its protein is CASSESGVETEAFF.

The V gene is TRBV5-1, the J gene TRBJ2-3; 7 nucleotides align to TRBD1. There are 16 residues in the CDR3. V gave up 4 bases and J gave up 5 bases; unmatched junction bases: 13. CDR1 is SGHRS and CDR2 is YFSETQ in the germline V gene. CDR3 loop: CASSQGDASGGDTQYF. CDR3 in DNA: TGCGCCAGCAGCCAAGGAGACGCGTCAGGGGGAGATACGCAGTATTTT.